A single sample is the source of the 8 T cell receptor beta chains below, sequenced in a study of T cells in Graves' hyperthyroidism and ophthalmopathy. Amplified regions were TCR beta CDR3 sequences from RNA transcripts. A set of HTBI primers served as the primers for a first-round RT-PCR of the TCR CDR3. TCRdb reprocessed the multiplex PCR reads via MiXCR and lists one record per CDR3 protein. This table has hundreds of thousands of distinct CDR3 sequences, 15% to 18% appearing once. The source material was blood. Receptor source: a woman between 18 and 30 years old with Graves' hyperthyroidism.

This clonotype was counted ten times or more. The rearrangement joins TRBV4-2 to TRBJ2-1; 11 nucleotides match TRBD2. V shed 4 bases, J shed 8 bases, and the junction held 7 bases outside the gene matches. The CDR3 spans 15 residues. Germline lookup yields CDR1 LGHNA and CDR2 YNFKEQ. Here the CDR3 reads CASSRPGTSGDEQFF. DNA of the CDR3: TGTGCCAGCAGCCGTCCCGGGACTAGCGGCGATGAGCAGTTCTTC.

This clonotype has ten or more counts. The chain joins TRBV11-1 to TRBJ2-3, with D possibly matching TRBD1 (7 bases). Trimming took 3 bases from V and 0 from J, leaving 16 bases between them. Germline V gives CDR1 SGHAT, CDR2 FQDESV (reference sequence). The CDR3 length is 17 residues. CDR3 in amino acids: CASSFSTRGTSTDTQYF. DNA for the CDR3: TGTGCCAGCAGCTTTTCGACCAGGGGGACTAGCACAGATACGCAGTATTTT.

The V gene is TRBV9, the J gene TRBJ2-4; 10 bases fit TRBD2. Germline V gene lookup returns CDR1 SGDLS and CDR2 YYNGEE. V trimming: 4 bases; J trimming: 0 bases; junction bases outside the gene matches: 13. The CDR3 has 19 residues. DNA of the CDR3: TGTGCCAGCAGCCCAAGGGGGGAACTAGCGGGAAGAGCCAAAAACATTCAGTACTTC. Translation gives CASSPRGELAGRAKNIQYF.

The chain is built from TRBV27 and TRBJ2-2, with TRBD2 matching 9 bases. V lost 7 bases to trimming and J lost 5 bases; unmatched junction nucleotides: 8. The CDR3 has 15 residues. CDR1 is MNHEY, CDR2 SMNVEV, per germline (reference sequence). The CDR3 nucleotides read TGTGCCAGCACGGGAATAGCGGGAGTAACCGGGGAGCTGTTTTTT. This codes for CASTGIAGVTGELFF.

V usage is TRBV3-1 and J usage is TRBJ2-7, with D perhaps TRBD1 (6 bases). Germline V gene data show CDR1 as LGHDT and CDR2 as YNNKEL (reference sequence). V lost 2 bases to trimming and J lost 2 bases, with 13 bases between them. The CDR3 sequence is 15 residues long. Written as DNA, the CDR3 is TGTGCCAGCAGCCAATCGCAGGGGAAGACCTACGAGCAGTACTTC. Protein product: CASSQSQGKTYEQYF.

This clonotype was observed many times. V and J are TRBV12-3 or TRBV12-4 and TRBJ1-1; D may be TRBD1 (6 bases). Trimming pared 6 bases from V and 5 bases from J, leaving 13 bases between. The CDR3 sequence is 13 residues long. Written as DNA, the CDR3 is TGTGCCAGCAGGCCACAGGGTGGGACTGAAGCTTTCTTT. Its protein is CASRPQGGTEAFF.

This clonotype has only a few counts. For the CDR3, the DNA is TGTGCCATCAGTGAGTCGAGAGAGCAGTACTTC. This codes for CAISESREQYF. This sequence joins TRBV10-3 and TRBJ2-7; D is undetermined. Germline V gene lookup returns CDR1 ENHRY and CDR2 SYGVKD. Deletions cut 0 bases from V and 7 bases from J, with 4 bases between. CDR3 length equals 11 residues.

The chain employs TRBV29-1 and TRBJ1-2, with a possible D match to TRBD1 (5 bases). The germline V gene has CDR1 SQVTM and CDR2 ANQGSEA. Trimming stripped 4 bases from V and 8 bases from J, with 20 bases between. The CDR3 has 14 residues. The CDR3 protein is CSVGRQGTLGGYTF. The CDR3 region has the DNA TGCAGCGTTGGCCGCCAAGGGACCCTAGGAGGCTACACCTTC.